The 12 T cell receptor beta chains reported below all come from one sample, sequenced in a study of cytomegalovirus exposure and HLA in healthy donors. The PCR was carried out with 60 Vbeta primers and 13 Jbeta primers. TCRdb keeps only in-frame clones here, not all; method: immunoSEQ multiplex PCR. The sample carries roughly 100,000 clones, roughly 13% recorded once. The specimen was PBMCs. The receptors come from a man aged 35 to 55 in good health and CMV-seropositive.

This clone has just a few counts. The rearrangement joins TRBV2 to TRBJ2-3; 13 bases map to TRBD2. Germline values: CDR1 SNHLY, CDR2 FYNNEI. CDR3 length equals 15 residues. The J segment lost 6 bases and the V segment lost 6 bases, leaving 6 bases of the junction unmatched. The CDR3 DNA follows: TGTGCCAGCAGGCGGACTAGCGGGAGCGGGGATACGCAGTATTTT. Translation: CASRRTSGSGDTQYF.

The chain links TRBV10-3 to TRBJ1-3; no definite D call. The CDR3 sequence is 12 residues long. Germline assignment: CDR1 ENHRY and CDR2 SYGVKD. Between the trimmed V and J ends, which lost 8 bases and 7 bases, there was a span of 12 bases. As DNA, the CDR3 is TGTGCCATCGCCCCAGGAGGGAACACCATATATTTT. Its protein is CAIAPGGNTIYF.

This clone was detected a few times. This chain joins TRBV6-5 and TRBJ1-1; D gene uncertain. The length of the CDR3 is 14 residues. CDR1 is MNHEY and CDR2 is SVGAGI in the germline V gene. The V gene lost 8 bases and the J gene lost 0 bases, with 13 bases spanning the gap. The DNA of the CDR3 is TGTGCCAGCTACCGGGATACACTGAACACTGAAGCTTTCTTT. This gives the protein CASYRDTLNTEAFF.

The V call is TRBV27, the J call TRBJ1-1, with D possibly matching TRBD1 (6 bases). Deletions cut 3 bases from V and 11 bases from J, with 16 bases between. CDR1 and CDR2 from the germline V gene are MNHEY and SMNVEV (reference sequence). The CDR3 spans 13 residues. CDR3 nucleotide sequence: TGTGCCAGCAGTTTGGGCAGGGGAATGGGTGCTTTCTTT. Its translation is CASSLGRGMGAFF.

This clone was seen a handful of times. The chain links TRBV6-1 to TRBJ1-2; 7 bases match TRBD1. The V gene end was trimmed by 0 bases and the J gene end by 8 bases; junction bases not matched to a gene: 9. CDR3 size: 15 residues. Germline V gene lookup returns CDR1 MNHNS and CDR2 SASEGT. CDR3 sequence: CASSEATGPWDGYTF. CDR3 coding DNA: TGTGCCAGCAGTGAAGCGACAGGGCCCTGGGACGGCTACACCTTC.

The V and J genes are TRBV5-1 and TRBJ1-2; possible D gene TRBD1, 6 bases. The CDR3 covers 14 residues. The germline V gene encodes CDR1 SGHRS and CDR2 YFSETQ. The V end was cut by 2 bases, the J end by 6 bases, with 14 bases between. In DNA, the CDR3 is TGCGCCAGCAGCTTTCAGGGGTTAATAGATGGCTACACCTTC. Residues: CASSFQGLIDGYTF.

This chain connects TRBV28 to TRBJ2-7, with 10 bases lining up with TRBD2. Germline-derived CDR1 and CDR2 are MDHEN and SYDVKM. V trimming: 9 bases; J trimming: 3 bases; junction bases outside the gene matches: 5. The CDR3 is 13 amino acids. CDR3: CASTTSGVYEQYF. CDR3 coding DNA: TGTGCCAGTACTACTAGCGGGGTCTACGAGCAGTACTTC.

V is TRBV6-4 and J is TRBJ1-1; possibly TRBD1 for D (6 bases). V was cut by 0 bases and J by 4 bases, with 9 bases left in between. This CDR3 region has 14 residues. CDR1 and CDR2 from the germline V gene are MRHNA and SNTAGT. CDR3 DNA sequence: TGTGCCAGCAGTGACTCGTCCAGGGGCACTGAAGCTTTCTTT. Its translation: CASSDSSRGTEAFF.

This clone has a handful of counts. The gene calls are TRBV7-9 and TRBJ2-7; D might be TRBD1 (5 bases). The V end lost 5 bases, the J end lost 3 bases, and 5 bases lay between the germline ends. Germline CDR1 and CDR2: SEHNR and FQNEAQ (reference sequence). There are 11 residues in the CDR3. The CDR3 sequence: CASSDSYEQYF. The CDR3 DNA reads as TGTGCCAGCAGCGACAGCTACGAGCAGTACTTC.

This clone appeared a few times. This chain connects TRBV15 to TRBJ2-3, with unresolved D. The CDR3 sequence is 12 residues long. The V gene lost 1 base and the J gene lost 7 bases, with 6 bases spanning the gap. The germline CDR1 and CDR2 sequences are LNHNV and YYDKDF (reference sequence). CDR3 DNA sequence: TGTGCCACCAGCAGAGCCAGTAATACGCAGTATTTT. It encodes CATSRASNTQYF. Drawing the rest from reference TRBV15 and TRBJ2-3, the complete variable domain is DAMVIQNPRYQVTQFGKPVTLSCSQTLNHNVMYWYQQKSSQAPKLLFHYYDKDFNNEADTPDNFQSRRPNTSFCFLDIRSPGLGDTAMYLCATSRASNTQYFGPGTRLTVL.

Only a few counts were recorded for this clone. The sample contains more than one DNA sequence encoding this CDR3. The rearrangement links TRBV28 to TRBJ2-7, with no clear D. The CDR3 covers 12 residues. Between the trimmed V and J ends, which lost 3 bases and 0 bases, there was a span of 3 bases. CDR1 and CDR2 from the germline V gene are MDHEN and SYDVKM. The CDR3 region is CASSFSSYEQYF. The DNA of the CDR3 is TGTGCCAGCAGTTTTAGCTCCTACGAGCAGTACTTC.

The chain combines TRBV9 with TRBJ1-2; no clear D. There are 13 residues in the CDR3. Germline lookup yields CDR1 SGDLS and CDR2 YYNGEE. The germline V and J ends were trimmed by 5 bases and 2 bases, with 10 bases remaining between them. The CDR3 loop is CASRAGRNYGYTF. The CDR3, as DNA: TGTGCCAGCAGAGCCGGGAGGAACTATGGCTACACCTTC. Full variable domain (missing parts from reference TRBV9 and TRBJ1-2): DSGVTQTPKHLITATGQRVTLRCSPRSGDLSVYWYQQSLDQGLQFLIQYYNGEERAKGNILERFSAQQFPDLHSELNLSSLELGDSALYFCASRAGRNYGYTFGSGTRLTVV.